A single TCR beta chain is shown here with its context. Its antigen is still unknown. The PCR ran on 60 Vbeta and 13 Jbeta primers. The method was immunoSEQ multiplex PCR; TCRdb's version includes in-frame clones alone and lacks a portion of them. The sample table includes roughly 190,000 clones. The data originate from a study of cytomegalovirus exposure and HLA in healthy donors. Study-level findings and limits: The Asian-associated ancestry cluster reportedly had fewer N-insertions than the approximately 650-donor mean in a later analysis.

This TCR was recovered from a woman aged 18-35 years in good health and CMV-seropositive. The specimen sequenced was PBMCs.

Here the CDR3 reads CASSDNSGANVLTF. The DNA for the CDR3 is TGTGCCAGCAGTGATAACTCTGGGGCCAACGTCCTGACTTTC. This chain joins TRBV6-4 and TRBJ2-6; D not resolved. Germline CDR1 reads MRHNA; CDR2 reads SNTAGT. The CDR3 runs to 14 residues. Trimming removed 3 bases from V and 0 bases from J, with 3 bases in between.